The 23 T cell receptor beta chains below come from one sample, sequenced in a study of cytotoxic CD8 clonotypes in ibrutinib-treated CLL. Clones were sequenced by immunoSEQ multiplex PCR, and TCRdb holds only the in-frame ones, with some missing. The sample holds roughly 250,000 clones, about three quarters seen once. Sequencing was performed on PBMCs, taken after 24 months of ibrutinib treatment. The receptor set was obtained from a human donor with chronic lymphocytic leukemia.

This clone has a handful of counts. V is TRBV28 and J is TRBJ1-2, with D tentatively TRBD1 (6 bases). Trimming pared 6 bases from V and 2 bases from J, leaving 10 bases between. The CDR3 spans 13 residues. The germline CDR1 and CDR2 sequences are MDHEN and SYDVKM. The CDR3 DNA sequence: TGTGCCAGCAGCTATGGACAGAACTATGGCTACACCTTC. As protein: CASSYGQNYGYTF.

The rearrangement links TRBV19 to TRBJ2-7; D remains ambiguous. The germline V gene encodes CDR1 LNHDA and CDR2 SQIVND (reference sequence). Trimming left V 7 bases short and J 2 bases short, with 12 bases between. This CDR3 has 13 amino acids. CDR3 nucleotides: TGTGCCAGTATTGATACAGATACCTACGAGCAGTACTTC. Protein product: CASIDTDTYEQYF.

The chain is built from TRBV6-5 and TRBJ1-2, with 11 bases that match TRBD1. The germline gives CDR1 MNHEY, CDR2 SVGAGI. The trim removed 4 bases at V and 8 bases at J, leaving 6 bases unmatched. This CDR3 comprises 14 residues. The CDR3 DNA follows: TGTGCCAGCAGTTCGCCGGGACAGGGGGACGGCTACACCTTC. Translating it yields CASSSPGQGDGYTF.

The gene calls are TRBV19 and TRBJ2-7, with TRBD2 matching 16 bases. The CDR3 is 17 residues long. The ends lost 5 bases at V and 3 bases at J; junction bases unmatched: 7. Germline assignment: CDR1 LNHDA and CDR2 SQIVND (reference sequence). CDR3 amino acids: CASSPGLAGGPVYEQYF. The CDR3 bases are TGTGCCAGTAGTCCGGGACTAGCGGGAGGGCCAGTCTACGAGCAGTACTTC.

This clone was detected only a few times. The chain couples TRBV25-1 to TRBJ2-3; unclear D gene. Germline CDR1 MGHDK, CDR2 SYGVNS. The CDR3 is made up of 12 amino acids. The DNA of the CDR3 is TGTGCAACTGGTTCTAGCACAGATACGCAGTATTTT. Translation gives CATGSSTDTQYF.

The chain has TRBV5-8 and TRBJ2-1; 10 nucleotides agree with TRBD2. This CDR3 comprises 16 residues. The germline V gene encodes CDR1 SGHTS and CDR2 YDEGEE. The V gene end was trimmed by 2 bases and the J gene end by 7 bases; junction bases not matched to a gene: 9. The CDR3 DNA reads as TGTGCCAGCAGCTTACTTCTAGCGGGAGTGCCGAATGAGCAGTTCTTC. Protein product: CASSLLLAGVPNEQFF.

V gene TRBV6-1 combines with J gene TRBJ2-1; TRBD1 agrees at 10 bases. Looked up from germline, CDR1 is MNHNS and CDR2 is SASEGT. The CDR3 is 15 residues long. The junction had 6 bases not matched to a gene; V was cut back by 6 bases and J by 4 bases. In DNA, the CDR3 is TGTGCCAGCAGCCAGCCGGGACAGGGGTACAATGAGCAGTTCTTC. Residues: CASSQPGQGYNEQFF.

V is TRBV5-1 and J is TRBJ2-5; TRBD1 matches at 7 bases. The V gene's germline CDR1 is SGHRS and CDR2 YFSETQ. This CDR3 region has 14 residues. V lost 3 bases and J lost 2; bases outside the gene matches: 4. The CDR3 here is CASSSTGTQETQYF. The CDR3 nucleotides read TGCGCCAGCAGCTCGACAGGGACACAAGAGACCCAGTACTTC.

The J gene is TRBJ2-2, the V gene TRBV10-2, with TRBD2 matching over 9 bases. The germline CDR1 and CDR2 sequences are WSHSY and SAAADI. Trimming cost V 8 bases and J 4 bases; bases outside gene matches: 17. The CDR3 contains 18 residues. The CDR3 DNA is TGCGCCAGCGAATACCAGGCGGCGGGAGGGCCGGGCACCGGGGAGCTGTTTTTT. It codes for CASEYQAAGGPGTGELFF.

CDR3 sequence: CASSPRASGYEQYF. The CDR3 DNA reads as TGTGCCAGTAGTCCCCGGGCTAGCGGCTACGAGCAGTACTTC. The chain combines TRBV19 with TRBJ2-7; 7 nucleotides match TRBD2. V trimming: 5 bases; J trimming: 3 bases; junction bases outside the gene matches: 7. Germline-derived CDR1 and CDR2 are LNHDA and SQIVND (reference sequence). CDR3 length equals 14 residues. Combining the CDR3 with reference TRBV19 and TRBJ2-7 gives the whole variable domain DGGITQSPKYLFRKEGQNVTLSCEQNLNHDAMYWYRQDPGQGLRLIYYSQIVNDFQKGDIAEGYSVSREKKESFPLTVTSAQKNPTAFYLCASSPRASGYEQYFGPGTRLTVT.

This clone has a single count. The chain carries TRBV5-1 and TRBJ1-3, with TRBD1 identical over 7 bases. The CDR3 loop spans 14 amino acids. Germline loops: CDR1 SGHRS, CDR2 YFSETQ. Trimming cost V 0 bases and J 4 bases; bases outside gene matches: 1. The CDR3: CASSLEGQGNTIYF. The CDR3 DNA sequence: TGCGCCAGCAGCTTGGAGGGACAGGGAAACACCATATATTTT.

CDR3 in DNA: TGTGCCAGCTCACCCCGGGACAGGGGGCAAGCCGGCTACACCTTC. It specifies CASSPRDRGQAGYTF. The chain couples TRBV18 to TRBJ1-2; 12 bases map to TRBD1. Trimming took 3 bases from V and 8 from J; bases not matched to a gene: 7. The CDR3 length is 15 residues. The V gene's germline CDR1 is KGHSH and CDR2 LQKENI. The variable domain in full, completed from reference TRBV18 and TRBJ1-2, reads NAGVMQNPRHLVRRRGQEARLRCSPMKGHSHVYWYRQLPEEGLKFMVYLQKENIIDESGMPKERFSAEFPKEGPSILRIQQVVRGDSAAYFCASSPRDRGQAGYTFGSGTRLTVV.

The V gene is TRBV9, the J gene TRBJ2-7; 8 positions match TRBD1. CDR3 size: 14 residues. CDR1 is SGDLS and CDR2 is YYNGEE in the germline V gene. After removal of 3 bases from V and 3 bases from J, the junction contained 5 bases not matched to a gene. In nucleotides, the CDR3 is TGTGCCAGCAGCGCCGGGACAGGCCTCTACGAGCAGTACTTC. Residues: CASSAGTGLYEQYF.

The chain carries TRBV7-9 and TRBJ2-3, with no clear D. The germline V gene encodes CDR1 SEHNR and CDR2 FQNEAQ (reference sequence). This CDR3 spans 15 amino acids. Trimming pared 4 bases from V and 0 bases from J, leaving 11 bases between. This chain's CDR3 is CASSSPVGSTDTQYF. The CDR3 region has the DNA TGTGCCAGCAGCTCCCCCGTCGGAAGCACAGATACGCAGTATTTT.

A word on this clone: Other DNA sequences within the sample encode an identical CDR3. This sequence joins TRBV18 and TRBJ1-2, with D possibly matching TRBD1 (5 bases). Trimming removed 0 bases from V and 1 base from J, with 6 bases in between. The germline V gene encodes CDR1 KGHSH and CDR2 LQKENI. This CDR3 is 14 amino acids long. The CDR3 loop is CASSPPTVNYGYTF. In DNA form, the CDR3 reads TGTGCCAGCTCACCACCGACAGTTAACTATGGCTACACCTTC. The full variable domain, completed using reference TRBV18 and TRBJ1-2, is NAGVMQNPRHLVRRRGQEARLRCSPMKGHSHVYWYRQLPEEGLKFMVYLQKENIIDESGMPKERFSAEFPKEGPSILRIQQVVRGDSAAYFCASSPPTVNYGYTFGSGTRLTVV.

The J gene is TRBJ2-1, the V gene TRBV27; D might be TRBD2 (5 bases). Germline CDR1 and CDR2: MNHEY and SMNVEV (reference sequence). The V and J ends lost 8 bases and 7 bases respectively, with 15 bases between them. The length of the CDR3 is 13 residues. The CDR3 is CASSVAPGNEQFF. CDR3 nucleotides: TGTGCCAGCTCCGTGGCCCCGGGAAATGAGCAGTTCTTC.

The chain carries TRBV16 and TRBJ2-5; D is possibly TRBD2 (6 bases). Trimming shortened V by 2 bases and J by 1 base, and 8 bases separated the two germline ends. This CDR3 contains 14 residues. In germline, CDR1 is KGHSY, CDR2 FQNENV. The CDR3 protein is CASSQVGGQETQYF. CDR3 DNA sequence: TGTGCCAGCAGCCAAGTCGGGGGCCAAGAGACCCAGTACTTC.

A note on this clone: At one of its ends the junction is not consistent with the germline gene, which may arise from a read error. The J gene is TRBJ2-7, the V gene TRBV6-5, with a weak D call TRBD2 (5 bases). The CDR3 consists of 11 residues. Germline-derived CDR1 and CDR2 are MNHEY and SVGAGI. CDR3 region: CASSYAGFLIF. The CDR3 DNA sequence: TGTGCCAGCAGTTACGCGGGCTTCCTAATTTTC.

This clone was found a few times. Mismatch with germline at one junction end may stem from a read error. The V gene is TRBV27, the J gene TRBJ2-1, with 7 bases that match TRBD2. The CDR3 covers 13 residues. Per germline, CDR1 MNHEY and CDR2 SMNVEV (reference sequence). CDR3 coding DNA: TGTGCCAGCAGTTCTAGGCGGGAGACACCGGGTGTCTTC. This sequence encodes CASSSRRETPGVF.

This chain links TRBV7-2 with TRBJ2-4; D possibly corresponds to TRBD2 (5 bases). This CDR3 is built from 15 residues. Trimming stripped 4 bases from V and 8 bases from J, with 18 bases between. Germline CDR1 SGHTA, CDR2 FQGNSA. The CDR3 nucleotides are TGTGCCAGCAGCTCACCGCTAGGCCTTAGCGACATTCAGTACTTC. This gives the protein CASSSPLGLSDIQYF.

The rearrangement links TRBV19 to TRBJ2-7; 11 bases map to TRBD1. This CDR3 is 15 amino acids long. CDR1 LNHDA and CDR2 SQIVND come from the germline V gene (reference sequence). V gave up 5 bases and J gave up 3 bases; unmatched junction bases: 6. In DNA, the CDR3 is TGTGCCAGTAGTTCCCCGGGACAGGGGGTCTACGAGCAGTACTTC. It specifies CASSSPGQGVYEQYF.

The table lists this clone with a count of one. The J gene is TRBJ2-2, the V gene TRBV28, with D unresolved. Trimming pared 5 bases from V and 5 bases from J, leaving 12 bases between. This CDR3 is 14 amino acids long. The germline CDR1 and CDR2 sequences are MDHEN and SYDVKM. The CDR3 reads CASSPLTITGELFF. DNA of the CDR3: TGTGCCAGCAGTCCCCTGACCATAACCGGGGAGCTGTTTTTT.

The rearrangement uses TRBV30 and TRBJ2-3; TRBD2 matches 8 bases. There are 15 residues in the CDR3. The trim removed 3 bases at V and 6 bases at J, leaving 11 bases unmatched. Germline values: CDR1 GTSNPN, CDR2 SVGIG (reference sequence). The CDR3 sequence is CAWSASGSRADTQYF. In nucleotides, the CDR3 is TGTGCCTGGAGCGCAAGCGGGAGCCGTGCCGATACGCAGTATTTT.